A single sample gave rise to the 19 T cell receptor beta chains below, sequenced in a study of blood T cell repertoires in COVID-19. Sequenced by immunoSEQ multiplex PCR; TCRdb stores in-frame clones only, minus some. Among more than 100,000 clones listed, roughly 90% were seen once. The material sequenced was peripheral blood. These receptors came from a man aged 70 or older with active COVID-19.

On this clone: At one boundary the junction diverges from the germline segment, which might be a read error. DNA of the CDR3: TGTGCCAGCAGTGAAGACCCGGGGTCCTGGGACTTC. Amino acid sequence: CASSEDPGSWDF. V is TRBV6-1 and J is TRBJ2-7; D might be TRBD2 (5 bases). Germline V CDR1 and CDR2: MNHNS, SASEGT. The CDR3 length is 12 residues.

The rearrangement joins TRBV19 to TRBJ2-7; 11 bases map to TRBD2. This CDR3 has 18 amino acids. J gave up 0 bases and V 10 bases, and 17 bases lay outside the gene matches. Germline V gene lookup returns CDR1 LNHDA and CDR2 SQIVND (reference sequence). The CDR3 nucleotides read TGTGCCACCTCCGACCGATGGACTAGCGGGCTCCTCTCCTACGAGCAGTACTTC. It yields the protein CATSDRWTSGLLSYEQYF.

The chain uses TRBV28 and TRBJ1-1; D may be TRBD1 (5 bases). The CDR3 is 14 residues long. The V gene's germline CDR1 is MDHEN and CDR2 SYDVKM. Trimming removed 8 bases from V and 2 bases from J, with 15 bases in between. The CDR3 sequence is CASLPGQINTEAFF. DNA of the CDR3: TGTGCCAGCCTTCCAGGGCAGATCAACACTGAAGCTTTCTTT.

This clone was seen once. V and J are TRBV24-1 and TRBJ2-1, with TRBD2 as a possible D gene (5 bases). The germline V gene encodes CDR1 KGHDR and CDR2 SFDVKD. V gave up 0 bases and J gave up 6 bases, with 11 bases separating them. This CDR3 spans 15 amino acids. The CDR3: CATSDLQVAGNEQFF. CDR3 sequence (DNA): TGTGCCACCAGTGATTTGCAAGTGGCGGGCAATGAGCAGTTCTTC.

CDR3 sequence reads: CATSDFGQASYNEQFF. CDR3 in DNA: TGTGCCACCAGTGATTTTGGGCAGGCGTCGTACAATGAGCAGTTCTTC. The rearrangement joins TRBV24-1 to TRBJ2-1; D is uncertain. From germline, CDR1 is KGHDR and CDR2 SFDVKD. Trimming removed 1 base at V and 4 bases at J, with 13 bases between. The CDR3 covers 16 residues.

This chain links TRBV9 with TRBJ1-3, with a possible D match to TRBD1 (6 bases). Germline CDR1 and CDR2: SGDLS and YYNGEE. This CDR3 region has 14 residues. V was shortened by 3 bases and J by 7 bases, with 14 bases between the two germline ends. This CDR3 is CASSARDTVNTIYF. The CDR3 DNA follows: TGTGCCAGCAGCGCCCGGGACACCGTGAACACCATATATTTT.

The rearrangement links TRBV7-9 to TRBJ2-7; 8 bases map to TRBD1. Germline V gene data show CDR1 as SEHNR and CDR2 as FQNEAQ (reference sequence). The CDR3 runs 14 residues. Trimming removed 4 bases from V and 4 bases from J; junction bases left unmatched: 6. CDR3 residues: CASSYRDRYYEQYF. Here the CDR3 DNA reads TGTGCCAGCAGCTACCGGGACAGGTATTACGAGCAGTACTTC.

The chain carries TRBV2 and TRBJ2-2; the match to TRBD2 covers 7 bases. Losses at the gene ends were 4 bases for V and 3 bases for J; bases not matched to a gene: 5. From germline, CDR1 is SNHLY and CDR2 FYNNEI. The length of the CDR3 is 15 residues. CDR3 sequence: CASSAPRGDTGELFF. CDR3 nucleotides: TGTGCCAGCAGTGCCCCCCGGGGGGACACCGGGGAGCTGTTTTTT.

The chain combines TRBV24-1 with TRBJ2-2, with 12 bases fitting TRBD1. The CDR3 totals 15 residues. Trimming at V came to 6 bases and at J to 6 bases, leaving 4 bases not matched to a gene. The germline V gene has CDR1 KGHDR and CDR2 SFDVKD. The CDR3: CATSPGQGASGELFF. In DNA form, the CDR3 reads TGTGCCACCAGTCCGGGACAGGGGGCTTCCGGGGAGCTGTTTTTT.

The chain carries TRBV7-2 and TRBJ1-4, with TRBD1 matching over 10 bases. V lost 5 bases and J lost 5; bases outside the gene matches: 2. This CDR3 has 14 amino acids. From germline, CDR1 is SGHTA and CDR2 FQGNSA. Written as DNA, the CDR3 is TGTGCCAGCAGCCCGGGACAGGGGAATGAAAAACTGTTTTTT. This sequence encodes CASSPGQGNEKLFF.

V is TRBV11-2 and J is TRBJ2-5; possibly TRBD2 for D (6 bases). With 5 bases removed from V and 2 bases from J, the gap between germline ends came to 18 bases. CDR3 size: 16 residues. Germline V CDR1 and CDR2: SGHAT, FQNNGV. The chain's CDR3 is CASSPERGGTQETQYF. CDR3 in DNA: TGTGCCAGCAGCCCAGAGAGGGGCGGGACTCAAGAGACCCAGTACTTC.

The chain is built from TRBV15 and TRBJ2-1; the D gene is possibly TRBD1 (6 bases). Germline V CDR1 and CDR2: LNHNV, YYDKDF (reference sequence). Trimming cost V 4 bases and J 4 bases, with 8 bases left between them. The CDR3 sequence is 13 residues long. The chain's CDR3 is CATSTDRYNEQFF. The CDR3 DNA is TGTGCCACCAGCACGGACAGATACAATGAGCAGTTCTTC.

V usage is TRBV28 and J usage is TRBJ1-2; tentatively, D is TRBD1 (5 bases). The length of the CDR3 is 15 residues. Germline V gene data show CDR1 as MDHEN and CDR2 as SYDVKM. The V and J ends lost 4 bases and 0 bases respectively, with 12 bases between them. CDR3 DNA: TGTGCCAGCAGTTCTGGGGCCGAATCTAACTATGGCTACACCTTC. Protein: CASSSGAESNYGYTF.

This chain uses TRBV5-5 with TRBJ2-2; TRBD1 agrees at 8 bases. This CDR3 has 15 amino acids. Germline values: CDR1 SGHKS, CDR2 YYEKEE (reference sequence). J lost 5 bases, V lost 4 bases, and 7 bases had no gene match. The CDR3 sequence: CASSLPTGETGELFF. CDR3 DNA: TGTGCCAGCAGCCTTCCGACAGGGGAGACCGGGGAGCTGTTTTTT.

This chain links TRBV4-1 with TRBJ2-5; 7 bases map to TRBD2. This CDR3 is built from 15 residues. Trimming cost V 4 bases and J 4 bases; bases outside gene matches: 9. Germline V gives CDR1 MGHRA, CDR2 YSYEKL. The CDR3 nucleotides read TGCGCCAGCAGCCCTTTTGGGACGGGGGGAGAGACCCAGTACTTC. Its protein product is CASSPFGTGGETQYF.

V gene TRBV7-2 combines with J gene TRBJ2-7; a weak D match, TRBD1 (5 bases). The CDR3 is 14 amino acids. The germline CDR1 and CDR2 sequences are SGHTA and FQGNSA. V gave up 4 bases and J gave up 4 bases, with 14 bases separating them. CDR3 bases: TGTGCCAGCAGCTCTTCCGCCAGGGTTTACGAGCAGTACTTC. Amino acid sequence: CASSSSARVYEQYF.

The CDR3 DNA follows: TGTGCCAGCAGTCCGGACACCCTGGGGATTTATGGCTACACCTTC. It encodes CASSPDTLGIYGYTF. The rearrangement links TRBV5-4 to TRBJ1-2, with a possible D match to TRBD1 (5 bases). Deletions cut 5 bases from V and 5 bases from J, with 19 bases between. The CDR3 runs to 15 residues. Germline V lookup: CDR1 SGHNT, CDR2 YYREEE (reference sequence).

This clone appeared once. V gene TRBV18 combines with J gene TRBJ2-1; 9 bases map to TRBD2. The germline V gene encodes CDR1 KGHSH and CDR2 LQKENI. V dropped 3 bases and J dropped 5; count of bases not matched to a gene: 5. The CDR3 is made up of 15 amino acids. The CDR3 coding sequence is TGTGCCAGCTCACCGAGCGGGAGGATAGACAATGAGCAGTTCTTC. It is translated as CASSPSGRIDNEQFF.

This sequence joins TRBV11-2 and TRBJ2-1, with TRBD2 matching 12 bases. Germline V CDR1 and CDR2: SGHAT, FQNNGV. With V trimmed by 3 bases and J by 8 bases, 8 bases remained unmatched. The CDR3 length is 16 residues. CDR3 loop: CASSFPTSGRGDEQFF. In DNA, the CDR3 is TGTGCCAGCAGCTTCCCGACTAGCGGGAGAGGAGATGAGCAGTTCTTC.